This TCR beta chain was captured by sequencing in a study of shared clonotypes between healthy human individuals. Unmatched junction bases numbered 14, after V lost 1 base and J lost 6 bases. The V gene's germline CDR1 is SGHTA and CDR2 FQGNSA. CDR3 length: 17 amino acids. The repertoire was sequenced with immunoSEQ multiplex PCR; TCRdb's copy has only in-frame clones and lacks some. The repertoire holds around 940,000 clones, with around 80% as singletons. This clone was detected only a few times. What was sequenced was memory CD4+ T cells sorted from blood. Described subset: CD45RA-negative fraction. The receptor's source is a man younger than 35 in good health. The genes are TRBV7-2 and TRBJ2-7, with 8 bases lining up with TRBD1. This CDR3 is CASSLVPSDRGRSEQYF. The CDR3 DNA reads as TGTGCCAGCAGCTTAGTCCCCTCCGACAGGGGAAGGAGCGAGCAGTACTTC.